This T cell receptor beta chain was sequenced in a study of CD8+ T cells in alopecia areata. Regarding this clone: Its antigen is not identified.

Noted treatment: oral pan-JAK inhibitor, 5-10 mg twice daily. Obtained from alopecia areata patients were lesional scalp punch biopsies along with peripheral blood. CDR1 PRHDT and CDR2 FYEKMQ come from the germline V gene (reference sequence). This CDR3 is 11 amino acids long. V was clipped by 4 bases and J by 6 bases, with 4 bases between them. cDNA reverse transcribed from extracted RNA served as the sequencing template. Sequencing used immunoSEQ multiplex PCR; TCRdb keeps in-frame clones, though not all of them. The repertoire consists of 130,000 or so clones, with roughly nine tenths occurring once and the leading ten covering 13%. General study findings and limits: Uncertain still, given a single nonresponder, is whether baseline CD8+ expansion links to response.

The sequencing used CD8+ T cells sorted from blood, collected at week 4, from a patient treated with tofacitinib. The J gene is TRBJ2-4, the V gene TRBV13; D gene uncertain. The receptor was isolated from a human donor with alopecia areata. In DNA, the CDR3 is TGTGCCAGCAGCTATAGAAACATTCAGTACTTC. Protein: CASSYRNIQYF.